This T cell receptor (beta chain) is drawn from a study of human T cells and chemical hapten exposure. Study as a whole: Each week of the roughly 25-week study, patients had diphenylcyclopropenone applied to the scalp. Mostly female patients had alopecia areata, totalis or universalis. Whole-study findings and limits: There was alopecia in the donors, so their immune response may differ from that of healthy people.

Trimming shortened V by 5 bases and J by 5 bases, and 4 bases separated the two germline ends. Germline lookup yields CDR1 SGHNT and CDR2 YENEEA. CDR3 length equals 11 residues. Using its own MiXCR run on the RACE reads, TCRdb lists one record per CDR3 protein. The table records around 99,000 distinct CDR3 sequences, around 12% of them present only once. Time point reported: patch test 1, 2 weeks after DPC sensitization. Treatment of the sample: therapeutic diphenylcyclopropenone sensitization with weekly scalp DPC. Only after blood had been drawn was each patch test applied. This clonotype was seen at least ten times. Its target is unknown.

The material was whole blood, obtained in connection with sensitization to the hapten diphenylcyclopropenone (DPC). The TCR originated in a woman aged 40 to 50 with alopecia areata. Some clones in this sample may be carry-over from other donors' samples. The chain recombines TRBV11-3 with TRBJ2-1; D unclear. The CDR3 nucleotides read TGTGCCAGCAGCGCCGACAATGAGCAGTTCTTC. This encodes CASSADNEQFF.